These 14 T cell receptor beta chains were sequenced from one sample in a study of radiation and T cells in renal cell carcinoma (dated by TCRdb to 2018 to 2021). The method behind the library was the immunoSEQ multiplex PCR assay. This is the immuneACCESS table as TCRdb keeps it, with only in-frame sequences that have V and J called. A part of the clones is gone; compared with another copy, unresolved V genes explain less than half, and the rest is unexplained. Recorded for this sample are some 110,000 clones; around 84% of them occurred a single time. The top ten clonotypes cover 2.5% to 3.5% of the sample. Sample time point, as interpreted from the label and publication: baseline pretreatment blood. The treatment or condition label of this sample denotes: 15 Gy SBRT to primary tumor, nephrectomy 4 weeks later. This sample comprised blood, obtained from a patient whose treatment included radiotherapy and nephrectomy. These receptor sequences come from a woman between 55 and 75 years old with renal cell carcinoma.

The J gene is TRBJ2-7, the V gene TRBV5-6; D is possibly TRBD2 (6 bases). This CDR3 has 15 residues. Trimming cost V 2 bases and J 2 bases, with 14 bases left between them. The germline V gene has CDR1 SGHDT and CDR2 YYEEEE. CDR3 sequence (DNA): TGTGCCAGCAGCTTATATGATAGCGGTACCTACGAGCAGTACTTC. This translates into CASSLYDSGTYEQYF.

The rearrangement links TRBV30 to TRBJ1-2, with D possibly being TRBD1 (5 bases). Germline V gene lookup returns CDR1 GTSNPN and CDR2 SVGIG (reference sequence). Trimming shortened V by 0 bases and J by 5 bases, and 16 bases separated the two germline ends. The CDR3 runs to 15 residues. CDR3 nucleotides: TGTGCCTGGAGTGTACGGGGGAGGGTCGGATATGGCTACACCTTC. Amino acid sequence: CAWSVRGRVGYGYTF.

The genes are TRBV10-3 and TRBJ2-7, with unresolved D. Looked up from germline, CDR1 is ENHRY and CDR2 is SYGVKD. This CDR3 is 12 amino acids long. V was clipped by 4 bases and J by 5 bases, with 9 bases between them. The chain's CDR3 is CAISGGMDEQYF. The CDR3 bases are TGTGCCATCAGTGGGGGAATGGACGAGCAGTACTTC.

In nucleotides, the CDR3 is TGTGCCAGCAGCTTACGAGTGGGGTATGGCTACACCTTC. Its protein is CASSLRVGYGYTF. J is TRBJ1-2 and V is TRBV13; D ambiguous. The V end lost 2 bases, the J end lost 5 bases, and 9 bases lay between the germline ends. From germline, CDR1 is PRHDT and CDR2 FYEKMQ (reference sequence). The CDR3 is made up of 13 amino acids.

The chain uses TRBV9 and TRBJ1-1; 9 bases map to TRBD1. CDR1 is SGDLS, CDR2 YYNGEE, per germline. Trimming at V came to 4 bases and at J to 5 bases, leaving 6 bases not matched to a gene. The CDR3 is made up of 14 amino acids. In DNA, the CDR3 is TGTGCCAGCAGCTCCACAGGGGGCGAGACTGAAGCTTTCTTT. It yields the protein CASSSTGGETEAFF. The variable domain in full, with the rest retrieved from reference TRBV9 and TRBJ1-1, is DSGVTQTPKHLITATGQRVTLRCSPRSGDLSVYWYQQSLDQGLQFLIQYYNGEERAKGNILERFSAQQFPDLHSELNLSSLELGDSALYFCASSSTGGETEAFFGQGTRLTVV.

This clone showed up just once. The chain recombines TRBV9 with TRBJ2-5, with TRBD2 matching over 9 bases. This CDR3 region has 16 residues. Trimming cost V 0 bases and J 4 bases; bases outside gene matches: 7. Germline-derived CDR1 and CDR2 are SGDLS and YYNGEE. The CDR3 coding sequence is TGTGCCAGCAGCGTAGGGGGTCTAGCGGGGCCAGAGACCCAGTACTTC. This gives the protein CASSVGGLAGPETQYF.

V is TRBV6-1 and J is TRBJ1-1; 12 nucleotides align to TRBD1. In germline, CDR1 is MNHNS, CDR2 SASEGT. The CDR3 runs to 16 residues. The V and J ends lost 3 bases and 5 bases, in that order; junction bases with no gene match: 7. In nucleotides, the CDR3 is TGTGCCAGCAGTGAGCCGGGACAGGGGGCTTTTACTGAAGCTTTCTTT. Translated: CASSEPGQGAFTEAFF.

The chain has TRBV9 and TRBJ2-3, with 7 bases fitting TRBD1. Germline V CDR1 and CDR2: SGDLS, YYNGEE. Trimming at V came to 4 bases and at J to 4 bases, leaving 18 bases not matched to a gene. This CDR3 has 18 amino acids. This CDR3 reads CASSLHQTGPLDADTQYF. In nucleotides, the CDR3 is TGTGCCAGCAGCCTCCATCAGACAGGGCCCCTAGACGCAGATACGCAGTATTTT.

This chain uses TRBV30 with TRBJ1-5, with unresolved D. CDR1 is GTSNPN, CDR2 SVGIG, per germline (reference sequence). This CDR3 has 15 amino acids. With 5 bases removed from V and 1 base from J, the gap between germline ends came to 15 bases. This CDR3 reads CAWALDGASNQPQHF. The DNA of the CDR3 is TGTGCCTGGGCCCTAGACGGTGCAAGCAATCAGCCCCAGCATTTT.

This chain links TRBV10-3 with TRBJ1-2, with D possibly TRBD1 on 5 matching bases. CDR1 and CDR2 (germline): ENHRY, SYGVKD. Trimming took 6 bases from V and 0 from J, leaving 14 bases between them. CDR3 length equals 15 residues. CDR3 loop: CAIRSIRVSNYGYTF. CDR3 nucleotide sequence: TGTGCCATCAGGAGTATCAGGGTATCTAACTATGGCTACACCTTC.

The sample holds one count of this clone. The chain combines TRBV28 with TRBJ1-4, with D possibly TRBD1 on 5 matching bases. Germline V gene sequence: CDR1 MDHEN, CDR2 SYDVKM. The CDR3 covers 15 residues. Deletions cut 6 bases from V and 7 bases from J, with 18 bases between. The CDR3 reads CASSYRGAQGEKLFF. DNA for the CDR3: TGTGCCAGCAGCTACCGTGGGGCGCAGGGTGAAAAACTGTTTTTT.

The chain recombines TRBV4-2 with TRBJ1-1; 7 bases line up with TRBD1. After removal of 8 bases from V and 5 bases from J, the junction contained 14 bases not matched to a gene. The length of the CDR3 is 15 residues. From germline, CDR1 is LGHNA and CDR2 YNFKEQ. CDR3 region: CASGKGGQGVTEAFF. In nucleotides, the CDR3 is TGTGCCAGCGGGAAGGGGGGGCAGGGGGTTACTGAAGCTTTCTTT.

The chain combines TRBV6-6 with TRBJ1-5; perhaps TRBD1 as D (6 bases). There are 14 residues in the CDR3. Germline CDR1 is MNHNY and CDR2 is SVGAGI (reference sequence). Trimming left V 4 bases short and J 9 bases short, with 16 bases between. The CDR3 DNA follows: TGTGCCAGCAGTTCCATATCCCAGGGGCCGCCCCAGCATTTT. Amino acids: CASSSISQGPPQHF.

For this clone: Mismatch with germline at one junction end may stem from a read error. DNA for the CDR3: TGTGCCAGCAGACAAGCTAACAGGGCCGCGGCTGGCTACACCTTC. It translates to CASRQANRAAAGYTF. The chain employs TRBV4-2 and TRBJ1-2, with D tentatively TRBD1 (6 bases). Germline assignment: CDR1 LGHNA and CDR2 YNFKEQ. This CDR3 has 15 amino acids.